These T cell receptor beta chains were read from a single sample in a study of CD8+ T cells in alopecia areata. Sequenced by immunoSEQ multiplex PCR; TCRdb stores in-frame clones only, minus some. Of tens of thousands of clones listed, roughly 46% are singletons. Specimen: CD8+ T cells sorted from blood, collected at approximately week 36, from a patient treated with tofacitinib. These TCRs come from a human donor with alopecia areata. The CDR3 runs from the conserved cysteine through the conserved F or W. The order of the fields is D gene, J gene, V gene, clone size, CDR3 length, CDR3 DNA, CDR3 protein. D genes are given only for firm matches. Size is omitted from some rows. Given values are once, few, many or a class for expanded clones.

>.|TRBJ1-2|TRBV13|.|14
TGTGCCAGCAGCTTAGCGGGCCTCCGGGGTGGCTACACCTTC
CASSLAGLRGGYTF
>.|TRBJ1-2|TRBV29-1|.|11
TGCAGCCTCAAGCGAGTGGATGGCTACACCTTC
CSLKRVDGYTF
>.|TRBJ2-5|TRBV30|.|14
TGTGCCTGGACGAGGGCTGGGGGCACAGAGACCCAGTACTTC
CAWTRAGGTETQYF
>.|TRBJ2-6|TRBV29-1|few|15
TGCAGCGTCCTCCCTAGGGTTTCAGGGGCCAACGTCCTGACTTTC
CSVLPRVSGANVLTF
>.|TRBJ1-2|TRBV7-9|.|13
TGTGCCAGCAGCTTCGTGGGGAGCTATGGCTACACCTTC
CASSFVGSYGYTF
>.|TRBJ1-2|TRBV2|.|13
TGTGCCAGCAGGCGACCGGACGGGATGGGCTACACCTTC
CASRRPDGMGYTF
>TRBD2|TRBJ2-1|TRBV4-1|.|16
TGCGCCAGCAGCTCCTCGACTAGCGGGAATTACAATGAGCAGTTCTTC
CASSSSTSGNYNEQFF
>.|TRBJ2-3|TRBV11-2|.|11
TGTGCCAGCAGCTTAGACTATACGCAGTATTTT
CASSLDYTQYF
>.|TRBJ1-1|TRBV5-6|.|12
TGTGCCAGCAGCTCCCACCCGTTAGGTGCTTTCTTT
CASSSHPLGAFF
>.|TRBJ1-5|TRBV30|.|15
TGTGCCTGGAGACCTACCCGGGACCCCAACCAGCCCCAGCATTTT
CAWRPTRDPNQPQHF
>.|TRBJ1-1|TRBV27|.|14
TGTGCCAGCAGTCACCGGGGTCGGCACACTGAAGCTTTCTTT
CASSHRGRHTEAFF
>TRBD1|TRBJ2-5|TRBV27|.|14
TGTGCCAGCAGTTTGACAGGGGGCGGGAAGACCCAGTACTTC
CASSLTGGGKTQYF
>TRBD1|TRBJ1-1|TRBV19|once|15
TGTGCCAGTACCAATGTCCAGGGGGCCGAGACTGAAGCTTTCTTT
CASTNVQGAETEAFF
>.|TRBJ2-7|TRBV30|once|15
TGTGCCTGGAGTGTAGGGAAGGGCCCTTACTACGAGCAGTACTTC
CAWSVGKGPYYEQYF
>.|TRBJ2-2|TRBV7-8|.|15
TGTGCCAGCAGCTTCGCGGGGTTTAGCACCGGGGAGCTGTTTTTT
CASSFAGFSTGELFF
>.|TRBJ2-1|TRBV29-1|.|11
TGCAGCGTTGTGGCGGACAATGAGCAGTTCTTC
CSVVADNEQFF
>.|TRBJ2-7|TRBV10-3|.|15
TGTGCCATCAGTGCGTTCGAGGGACTGTCCTACGAGCAGTACTTC
CAISAFEGLSYEQYF
>TRBD2|TRBJ2-1|TRBV27|few|20
TGTGCCAGCAGCCCAACCCATCTCGGGGGAGGGCCAGTCTCCTACAATGAGCAGTTCTTC
CASSPTHLGGGPVSYNEQFF
>.|TRBJ2-2|TRBV11-2|.|15
TGTGCCAGCAGCTTAGACTGGAGGAACACCGGGGAGCTGTTTTTT
CASSLDWRNTGELFF
>.|TRBJ2-5|TRBV29-1|few|12
TGCAGCGTTGAAGGGACAGAAGAGACCCAGTACTTC
CSVEGTEETQYF
>.|TRBJ2-2|TRBV7-9|.|11
TGTGCCAGCAGCTTAGCGGGGGAGCTGTTTTTT
CASSLAGELFF
>TRBD2|TRBJ2-5|TRBV27|few|13
TGTGCCAGCAAACCTAGCGGGGGAGAGACCCAGTACTTC
CASKPSGGETQYF
>.|TRBJ2-7|TRBV28|once|12
TGTGCCGTCACAGGAGACTCCTACGAGCAGTACTTC
CAVTGDSYEQYF
>.|TRBJ1-2|TRBV9|few|17
TGTGCCAGCAGCGTAGAAGGCGGGGGCGCAGGTGACTATGGCTACACCTTC
CASSVEGGGAGDYGYTF
>.|TRBJ2-2|TRBV4-1|.|17
TGCGCCAGCAGCCAGGGGGCTACGGGACTCCTAAATTGGCAGCTGTTTTTT
CASSQGATGLLNWQLFF
>.|TRBJ2-7|TRBV27|.|14
TGTGCCAGCAGTGACGGGGGAAGTGTTTACGAGCAGTACTTC
CASSDGGSVYEQYF
>TRBD1|TRBJ1-5|TRBV19|many|15
TGTGCCAGTAGTATACGGACAGGGATGGATCAGCCCCAGCATTTT
CASSIRTGMDQPQHF
>.|TRBJ2-4|TRBV7-9|few|14
TGTGCCAGCAGCTCTTCGACAGGGAGGGACATTCAGTACTTC
CASSSSTGRDIQYF
>.|TRBJ2-2|TRBV29-1|few|12
TGCAGCGCCCCAGACCACACCGGGGAGCTGTTTTTT
CSAPDHTGELFF
>.|TRBJ2-1|TRBV29-1|few|13
TGCAGCGTAGGGCTAGGGTCCTACAATGAGCAGTTCTTC
CSVGLGSYNEQFF
>TRBD1|TRBJ2-5|TRBV19|.|15
TGTGCCAGTAGTGAACCGGGACAGGGGATGGAGACCCAGTACTTC
CASSEPGQGMETQYF
>TRBD1|TRBJ2-1|TRBV2|few|14
TGTGCCGAGACCGGGACAGGTCCCTACAATGAGCAGTTCTTC
CAETGTGPYNEQFF
>TRBD1|TRBJ2-7|TRBV29-1|.|14
TGCAGCGCCCTGGGTAGGACAGGGGGCCGAGAGCAGTACTTC
CSALGRTGGREQYF
>.|TRBJ2-1|TRBV14|few|12
TGTGCCAGCAGCCAAGGATGGGCTGAGCAGTTCTTC
CASSQGWAEQFF
>TRBD2|TRBJ2-5|TRBV4-1|.|16
TGCGCCAGCAGCCAAGAGGGACTAGCGGGACAAGAGACCCAGTACTTC
CASSQEGLAGQETQYF
>.|TRBJ1-2|TRBV4-1|few|14
TGCGCCAGCAGCCAAGATTGGGGAGGCTGGGGCTACACCTTC
CASSQDWGGWGYTF
>.|TRBJ2-7|TRBV30|.|11
TGTGCCTGGGAAGGACAGCGGGGGCAGTACTTC
CAWEGQRGQYF
>.|TRBJ2-7|TRBV4-3|.|13
TGCGCCAGCAGCCAAGCCAGGTGGGGCGAGCAGTACTTC
CASSQARWGEQYF
>.|TRBJ1-5|TRBV9|.|14
TGTGCCAGCAGCGTAGAGGGAGGGAATCAGCCCCAGCATTTT
CASSVEGGNQPQHF
>.|TRBJ2-1|TRBV6-1|few|15
TGTGCCAGCAGCGATACGGTAGCCGCGGTCCATGAGCAGTTCTTC
CASSDTVAAVHEQFF
>.|TRBJ1-5|TRBV29-1|.|17
TGCAGCGTTGAAGTGGGAGAGGGGCAGGGTAGAGATCAGCCCCAGCATTTT
CSVEVGEGQGRDQPQHF
>.|TRBJ2-7|TRBV2|.|14
TGTGCCAGCAGTGACAGGTTGGCTTCCTACGAGCAGTACTTC
CASSDRLASYEQYF
>TRBD2|TRBJ2-5|TRBV29-1|few|13
TGCAGCGCGGGGGGATTCAGGAAGAAGACCCAGTACTTC
CSAGGFRKKTQYF
>TRBD1|TRBJ2-4|TRBV27|.|15
TGTGCCAGCAGTCCCATCGGGGACAGGGCGGACATTCAGTACTTC
CASSPIGDRADIQYF
>TRBD1|TRBJ1-1|TRBV29-1|few|15
TGCAGCGTTGCCTCCACTCGACAGGGGGGAACTGAAGCTTTCTTT
CSVASTRQGGTEAFF
>TRBD2|TRBJ2-3|TRBV5-1|medium-sized|15
TGCGCCAGCAGCTACCGGACTAGCGGCACAGATACGCAGTATTTT
CASSYRTSGTDTQYF
>TRBD1|TRBJ1-4|TRBV10-3|few|14
TGTGCGACCCGGGACAGGGGAACTAATGAAAAACTGTTTTTT
CATRDRGTNEKLFF
>.|TRBJ2-5|TRBV6-1|.|12
TGTGCCAGCAGTGAAGGGCTGGGGGATAAGTACTTC
CASSEGLGDKYF
>.|TRBJ2-2|TRBV29-1|few|14
TGCAGCGTTGGAAGGGTCAGGGCCCCCGGGGAGCTGTTTTTT
CSVGRVRAPGELFF
>TRBD2|TRBJ2-3|TRBV19|.|16
TGTGCCAGTAGTTTTGCGGGAGGTGCGGGAGAAGATACGCAGTATTTT
CASSFAGGAGEDTQYF
>.|TRBJ2-5|TRBV5-1|few|16
TGCGCCAGCAGCTTTAGCTCATACCCGAGCTCGGAGACCCAGTACTTC
CASSFSSYPSSETQYF
>TRBD1|TRBJ2-5|TRBV29-1|.|12
TGCAGCGTTGGGGGACAGTTAGAAGAGCAGTACTTC
CSVGGQLEEQYF
>.|TRBJ2-1|TRBV29-1|few|12
TGCAGCGTTGAAGCTAGCCAGTTGGAGCAGTTCTTC
CSVEASQLEQFF
>.|TRBJ2-4|TRBV10-3|.|13
TGTGCCATCAGCACCGACAGTGAAAACATTCAGTACTTC
CAISTDSENIQYF
>.|TRBJ2-4|TRBV27|few|14
TGTGCCAGCAGTTGGGGGGACGCCAATAACATTCAGTACTTC
CASSWGDANNIQYF